The subject of this entry is one T cell receptor beta chain. There are many counts of this clonotype. Its antigen target is currently unknown. No base quality values were provided; no much bigger clone lies one nucleotide off. V sheds 2 bases and J sheds 0 bases, leaving 8 bases between their ends. The CDR3, from cysteine to phenylalanine, totals 15 residues. The CDR3 DNA has 45 bases and is translated from base 1. Taken from the germline V gene, the CDR1 and CDR2 loops are LGHNT and FRNRAP. These data originate in a study of regulatory T cells in long-lasting Graves disease (dated by TCRdb to the early 2020s). Background for the entire study: To count as having persistent Graves' disease, a patient had to have received antithyroid drug treatment for over 5 years with TSH receptor autoantibodies remaining persistently positive. Peripheral blood TCR sequencing and RNA sequencing compared persistent Graves' disease patients with newly diagnosed Graves' disease patients. The study took place in China and was registered as a clinical trial. TCR sequencing covered some 13 persistent and around 20 newly diagnosed Graves' disease patients, 33 samples in total. Antithyroid drugs had been taken for about 10.3 years on average by persistent Graves' disease patients in the clinical cohort.

Results and caveats for the whole study, not just this receptor: Compared with newly diagnosed patients, persistent Graves' disease patients had lower TCR Shannon entropy and fewer highly expanded clones, which suggests clonal expansion. Persistent disease showed preferential use of TRBV28, TRBJ1-2 and TRBJ2-5, whereas newly diagnosed disease favored TRBV20-1 and TRBJ2-1. Persistent patients shared more public clonotypes among themselves (approximately 2,500) than newly diagnosed patients did (approximately 900). Only peripheral blood was studied, because thyroid tissue, the primary lesion, was inaccessible. The authors acknowledged the small sample size as a limitation that may reduce accuracy. Sequencing and analysis were restricted to the TCR beta chain.

The library was generated by multiplex PCR. The sequencer was an Illumina HiSeq 4000. To build TCR beta libraries, CDR3 regions were amplified by Arm-PCR using iRepertoire HTBI primers. Before sequencing, the PCR products underwent gel purification. From the authors' description of their analysis: Gene usage analysis of CDR3 amino acid clonotypes used the approximately 62 TRBV and approximately 13 TRBJ segments found across samples. COPE and FqMerger were used to merge filtered high-quality paired reads into contigs. BLAST was used to align contigs to IMGT TRBV, TRBD and TRBJ reference genes, and CDR3 was defined according to IMGT. Any clonotype with a frequency above 0.1% was counted as a highly expanded clone. Shannon entropy was used to measure repertoire diversity, and the Gini coefficient was used to measure V-J evenness. Public clonotypes were defined as clonotypes shared by more than one individual. The raw public data were reprocessed by TCRdb itself: fastp quality trimming at Q25, MiXCR clonotype calling, in-frame beta chains only. Every CDR3 protein is listed once, alongside the most common genes and DNA of its rows. The V and J calls, along with clone size, are taken from TCRdb and not from the paper's own processing. This sample gives 400,000 to 500,000 distinct CDR3 sequences in total; about 22% of them show up just once. Less than 9% of the sample comes from the top ten.

This specimen's time point label, per the study, means: persistent/refractory GD, antithyroid drugs over 5 years with positive TRAb. For both TCR sequencing and RNA sequencing, RNA was extracted from PBMCs in TRIzol. Graves' disease was diagnosed according to American Thyroid Association guidelines. The patients came from an endocrinology department in Xi'an, China. Each patient gave approximately 9.7 milliliters of peripheral blood, collected in an EDTA anticoagulant tube. Ficoll Paque Plus density gradient separation was used to isolate PBMCs, and no further T cell sorting was done. An Agilent 2100 Bioanalyzer and agarose gel were used to assess RNA quality, and a NanoDrop 2000 was used to measure RNA concentration.

This chain is built from TRBV12-5 and TRBJ1-5; matching of 6 bases hints at TRBD1 as the D gene. This material consisted of peripheral blood mononuclear cells (PBMCs), taken when the disease was refractory, from a patient treated with antithyroid drugs. This clonotype was obtained from a female donor with Graves disease. The DNA sequence reads TGTGCTAGTGGTTTGAGGGGGGATAGCAATCAGCCCCAGCATTTT. Its product reads: CASGLRGDSNQPQHF.